This T cell receptor beta chain was identified during a study of blood T cell repertoires in COVID-19. The wider study: COVID-19 samples from acute and convalescent phases originated in the United States, Italy and Spain. PBMCs, B-cell-depleted T cells, or T cells were the source of the cDNA or gDNA that made up the material.

This CDR3 is built from 14 residues. Trimming took 3 bases from V and 8 from J; bases not matched to a gene: 5. CDR1 is LGHNA and CDR2 is YNFKEQ in the germline V gene. As originally analysed: For nucleated cells, counts were estimated from reference gene primer amplification. Repertoires were generated with immunoSEQ multiplex PCR, while TCRdb's copy carries only in-frame clones and drops some. V and J calls and clone size follow that table, whereas D and trimming were derived from the DNA. The data show 95,000 to 120,000 clones, with approximately 90% seen just once and around 4.5% held by the top ten.

The material sequenced was peripheral blood. The TCR comes from a woman aged 50 to 65 with acute or convalescent COVID-19. The V call is TRBV4-2, the J call TRBJ2-4, with 9 positions matching TRBD1. CDR3 loop: CASSHPDRGYIQYF. The DNA of the CDR3 is TGTGCCAGCAGCCATCCTGACAGGGGGTACATTCAGTACTTC.